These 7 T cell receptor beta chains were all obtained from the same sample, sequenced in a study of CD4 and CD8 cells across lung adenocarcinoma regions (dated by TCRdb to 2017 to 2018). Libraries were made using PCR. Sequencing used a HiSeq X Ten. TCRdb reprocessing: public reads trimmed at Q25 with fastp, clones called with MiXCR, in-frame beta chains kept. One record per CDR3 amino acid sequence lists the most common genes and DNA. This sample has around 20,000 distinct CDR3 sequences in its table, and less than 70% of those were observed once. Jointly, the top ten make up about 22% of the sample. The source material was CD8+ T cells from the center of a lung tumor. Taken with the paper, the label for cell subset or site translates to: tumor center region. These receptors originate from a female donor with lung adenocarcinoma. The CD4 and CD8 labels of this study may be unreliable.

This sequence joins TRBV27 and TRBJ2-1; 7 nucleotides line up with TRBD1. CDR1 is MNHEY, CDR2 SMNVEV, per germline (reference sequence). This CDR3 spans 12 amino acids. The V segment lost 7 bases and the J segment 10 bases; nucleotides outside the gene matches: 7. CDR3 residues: CASTGTVGEQFF. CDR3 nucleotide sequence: TGTGCCAGCACAGGGACAGTTGGAGAGCAGTTCTTC.

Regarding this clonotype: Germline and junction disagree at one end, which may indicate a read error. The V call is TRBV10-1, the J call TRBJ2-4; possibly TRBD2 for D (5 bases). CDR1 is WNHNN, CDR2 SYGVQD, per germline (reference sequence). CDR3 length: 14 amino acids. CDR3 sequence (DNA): TGCGCCGGCCTTCGGGGTCTAGACAAAGACATTCAGTACTTC. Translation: CAGLRGLDKDIQYF.

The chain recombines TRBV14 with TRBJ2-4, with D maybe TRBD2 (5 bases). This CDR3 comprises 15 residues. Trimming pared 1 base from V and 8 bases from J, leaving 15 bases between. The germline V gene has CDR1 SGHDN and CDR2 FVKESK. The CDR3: CASSQGRQARDIQYF. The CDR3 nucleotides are TGTGCCAGCAGCCAAGGAAGGCAGGCGAGGGACATTCAGTACTTC.

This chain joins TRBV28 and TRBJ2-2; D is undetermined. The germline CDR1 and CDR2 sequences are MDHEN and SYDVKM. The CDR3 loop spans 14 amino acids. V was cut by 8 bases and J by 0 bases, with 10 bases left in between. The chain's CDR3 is CASCRASNTGELFF. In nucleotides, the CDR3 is TGTGCCAGCTGCCGGGCCTCGAACACCGGGGAGCTGTTTTTT.

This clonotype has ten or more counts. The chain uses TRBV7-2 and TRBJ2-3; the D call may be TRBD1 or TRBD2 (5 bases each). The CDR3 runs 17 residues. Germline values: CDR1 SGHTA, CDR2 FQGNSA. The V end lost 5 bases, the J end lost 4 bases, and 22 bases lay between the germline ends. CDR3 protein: CASSPPIEGSGPDTQYF. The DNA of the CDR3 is TGTGCCAGCAGCCCCCCGATAGAGGGGTCTGGCCCAGATACGCAGTATTTT.

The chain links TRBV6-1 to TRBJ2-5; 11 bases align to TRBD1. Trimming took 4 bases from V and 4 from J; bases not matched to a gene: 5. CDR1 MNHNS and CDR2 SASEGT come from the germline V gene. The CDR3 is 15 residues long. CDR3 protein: CASSVGQGGRETQYF. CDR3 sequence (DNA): TGTGCCAGCAGTGTGGGACAGGGGGGCAGAGAGACCCAGTACTTC.

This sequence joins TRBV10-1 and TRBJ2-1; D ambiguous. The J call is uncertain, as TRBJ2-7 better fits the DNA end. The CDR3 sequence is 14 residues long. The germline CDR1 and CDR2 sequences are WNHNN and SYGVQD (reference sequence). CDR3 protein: CASSDFYLYNEQYF. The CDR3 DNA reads TGCGCCAGCAGTGATTTTTATCTTTACAATGAGCAGTACTTC.